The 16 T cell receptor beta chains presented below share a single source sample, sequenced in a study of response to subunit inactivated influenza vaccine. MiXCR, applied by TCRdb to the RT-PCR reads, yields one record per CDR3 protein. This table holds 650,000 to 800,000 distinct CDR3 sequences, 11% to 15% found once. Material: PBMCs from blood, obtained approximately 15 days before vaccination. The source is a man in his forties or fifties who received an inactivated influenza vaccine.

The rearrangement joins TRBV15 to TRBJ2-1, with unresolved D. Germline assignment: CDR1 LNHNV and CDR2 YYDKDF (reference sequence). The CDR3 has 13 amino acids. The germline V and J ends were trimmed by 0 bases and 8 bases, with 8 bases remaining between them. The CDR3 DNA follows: TGTGCCACCAGCAGAGATGTGGGGTATGAGCAGTTCTTC. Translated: CATSRDVGYEQFF. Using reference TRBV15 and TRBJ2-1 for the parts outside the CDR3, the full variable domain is DAMVIQNPRYQVTQFGKPVTLSCSQTLNHNVMYWYQQKSSQAPKLLFHYYDKDFNNEADTPDNFQSRRPNTSFCFLDIRSPGLGDTAMYLCATSRDVGYEQFFGPGTRLTVL.

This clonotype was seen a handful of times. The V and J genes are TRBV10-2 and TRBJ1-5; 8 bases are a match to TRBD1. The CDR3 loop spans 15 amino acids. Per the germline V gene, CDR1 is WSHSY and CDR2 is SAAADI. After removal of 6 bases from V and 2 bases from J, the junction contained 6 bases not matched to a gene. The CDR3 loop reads CASSRQGIGNQPQHF. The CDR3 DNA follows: TGCGCCAGCAGCAGACAGGGGATTGGCAATCAGCCCCAGCATTTT.

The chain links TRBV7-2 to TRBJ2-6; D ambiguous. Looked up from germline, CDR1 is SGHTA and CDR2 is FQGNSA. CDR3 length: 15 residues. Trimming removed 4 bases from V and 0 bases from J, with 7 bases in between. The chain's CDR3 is CASSSSHSGANVLTF. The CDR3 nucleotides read TGTGCCAGCAGCTCCAGCCACTCTGGGGCCAACGTCCTGACTTTC.

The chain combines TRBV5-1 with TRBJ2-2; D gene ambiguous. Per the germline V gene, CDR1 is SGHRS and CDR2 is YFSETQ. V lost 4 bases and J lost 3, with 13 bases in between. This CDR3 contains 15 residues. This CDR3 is CASSPYRTDTGELFF. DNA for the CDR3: TGCGCCAGCAGCCCATATCGGACGGACACCGGGGAGCTGTTTTTT.

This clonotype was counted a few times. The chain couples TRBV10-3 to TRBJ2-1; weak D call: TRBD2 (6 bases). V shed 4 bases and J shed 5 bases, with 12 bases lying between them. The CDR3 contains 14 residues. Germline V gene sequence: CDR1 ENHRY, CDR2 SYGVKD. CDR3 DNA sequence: TGTGCCATCAGTGGTCCCGGGAGAGACAATGAGCAGTTCTTC. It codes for CAISGPGRDNEQFF.

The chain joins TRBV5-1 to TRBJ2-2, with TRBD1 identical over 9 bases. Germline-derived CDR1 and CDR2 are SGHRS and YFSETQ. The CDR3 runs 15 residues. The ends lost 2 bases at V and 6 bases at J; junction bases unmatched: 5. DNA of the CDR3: TGCGCCAGCAGCTTACAGGGGGCTAACCCCGGGGAGCTGTTTTTT. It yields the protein CASSLQGANPGELFF. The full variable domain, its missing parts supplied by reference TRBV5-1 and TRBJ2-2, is KAGVTQTPRYLIKTRGQQVTLSCSPISGHRSVSWYQQTPGQGLQFLFEYFSETQRNKGNFPGRFSGRQFSNSRSEMNVSTLELGDSALYLCASSLQGANPGELFFGEGSRLTVL.

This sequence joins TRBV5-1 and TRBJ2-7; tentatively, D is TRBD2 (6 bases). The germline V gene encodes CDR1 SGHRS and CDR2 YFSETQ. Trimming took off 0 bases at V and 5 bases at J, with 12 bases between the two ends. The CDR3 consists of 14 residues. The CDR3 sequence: CASSLVGGSHEQYF. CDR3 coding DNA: TGCGCCAGCAGCTTGGTTGGGGGGTCCCACGAGCAGTACTTC.

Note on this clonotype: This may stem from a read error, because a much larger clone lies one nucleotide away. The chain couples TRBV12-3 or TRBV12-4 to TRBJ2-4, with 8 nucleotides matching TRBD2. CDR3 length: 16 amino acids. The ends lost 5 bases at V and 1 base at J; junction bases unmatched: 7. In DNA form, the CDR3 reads TGTGCCAGCAGTCCCCTCGGGGGGGTCGCCAAAAACATTCAGTACTTC. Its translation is CASSPLGGVAKNIQYF.

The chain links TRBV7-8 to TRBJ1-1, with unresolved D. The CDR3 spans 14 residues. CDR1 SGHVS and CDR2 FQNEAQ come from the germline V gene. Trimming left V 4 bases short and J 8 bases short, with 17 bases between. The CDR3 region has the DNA TGTGCCAGCAGCTCTCATCGCCACGTTCTAGAAGCTTTCTTT. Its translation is CASSSHRHVLEAFF. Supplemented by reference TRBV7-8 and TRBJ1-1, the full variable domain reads GAGVSQSPRYKVAKRGQDVALRCDPISGHVSLFWYQQALGQGPEFLTYFQNEAQLDKSGLPSDRFFAERPEGSVSTLKIQRTQQEDSAVYLCASSSHRHVLEAFFGQGTRLTVV.

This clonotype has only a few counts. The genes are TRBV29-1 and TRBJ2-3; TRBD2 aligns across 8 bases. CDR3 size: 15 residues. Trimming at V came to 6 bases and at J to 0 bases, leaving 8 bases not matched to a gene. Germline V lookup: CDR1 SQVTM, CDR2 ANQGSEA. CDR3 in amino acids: CSVKLAAPSTDTQYF. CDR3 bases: TGCAGCGTGAAACTAGCGGCCCCTAGCACAGATACGCAGTATTTT.

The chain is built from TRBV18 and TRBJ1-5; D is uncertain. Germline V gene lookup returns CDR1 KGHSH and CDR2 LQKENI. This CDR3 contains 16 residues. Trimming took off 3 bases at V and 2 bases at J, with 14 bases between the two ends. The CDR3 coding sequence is TGTGCCAGCTCACCCCTTCCCGAATCCGGCAATCAGCCCCAGCATTTT. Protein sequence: CASSPLPESGNQPQHF.

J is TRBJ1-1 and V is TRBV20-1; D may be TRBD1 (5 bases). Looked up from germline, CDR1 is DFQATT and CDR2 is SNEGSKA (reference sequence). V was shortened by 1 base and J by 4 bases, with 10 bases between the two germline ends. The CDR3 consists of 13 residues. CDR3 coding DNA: TGCAGTGCTAGAGGGCGGGGGTCCACTGAAGCTTTCTTT. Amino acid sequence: CSARGRGSTEAFF.

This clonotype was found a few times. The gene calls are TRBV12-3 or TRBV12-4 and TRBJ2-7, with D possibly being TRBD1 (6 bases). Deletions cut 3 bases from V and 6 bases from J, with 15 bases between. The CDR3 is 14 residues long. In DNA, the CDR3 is TGTGCCAGCAGTTTGAGGGGGATCAGTTTCGAGCAGTACTTC. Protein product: CASSLRGISFEQYF.

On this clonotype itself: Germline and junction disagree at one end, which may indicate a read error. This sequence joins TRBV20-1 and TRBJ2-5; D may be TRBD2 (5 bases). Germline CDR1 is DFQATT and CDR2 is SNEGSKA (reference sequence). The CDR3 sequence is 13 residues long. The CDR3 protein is CSVRRRTLETQYF. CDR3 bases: TGCAGTGTTAGACGGAGGACTCTGGAGACCCAGTACTTC.

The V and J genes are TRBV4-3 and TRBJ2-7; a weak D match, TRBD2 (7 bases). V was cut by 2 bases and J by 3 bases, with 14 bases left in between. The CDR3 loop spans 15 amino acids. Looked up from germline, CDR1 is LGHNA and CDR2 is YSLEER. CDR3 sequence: CASSQWGGPDYEQYF. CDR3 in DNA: TGCGCCAGCAGCCAATGGGGGGGGCCTGACTACGAGCAGTACTTC.

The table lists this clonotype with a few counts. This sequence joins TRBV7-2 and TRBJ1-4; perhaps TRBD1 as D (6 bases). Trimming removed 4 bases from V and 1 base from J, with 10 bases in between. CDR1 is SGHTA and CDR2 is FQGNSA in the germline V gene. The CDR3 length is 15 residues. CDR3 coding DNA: TGTGCCAGCAGCTATATCAGGGGAACTAATGAAAAACTGTTTTTT. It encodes CASSYIRGTNEKLFF.